This T cell receptor (beta chain) was obtained from a study of T cells in women clearing cervical HPV infection. Germline V gives CDR1 SGHVS, CDR2 FQNEAQ. V shed 5 bases, J shed 3 bases, and the junction held 4 bases outside the gene matches. The length of the CDR3 is 14 residues. Worth noting for this clone: The read ends 3 residues early relative to the CDR3; the germline J gene fills the gap.

TCRdb keeps only in-frame clones here, not all; method: immunoSEQ multiplex PCR. The specimen's table records 9,500 to 15,000 clones. The chain couples TRBV7-8 to TRBJ2-3; 8 bases match TRBD2. The receptor was derived from a woman aged 18-69 years with a cervical HPV16 infection that either progressed to CIN3+ or cleared (not recorded which). Sample: blood buffy coat. The CDR3 loop is CASSQGLVTDTQYF. CDR3 bases read: TGTGCCAGCAGCCAGGGACTAGTTACAGATACG.